The clone carrying this T cell receptor beta chain was seen only once. As yet, its antigen is unknown. These data come from a study of OX40 agonist ivuxolimab in advanced cancers. About the study: An anti-OX40 (CD134) antibody with agonistic activity, ivuxolimab, was administered to patients. General study results and limits: Partial responders at 0.1-3.0 mg/kg showed near-lowest clonal expansion.

The CDR3 runs 16 residues. The repertoire was sequenced with immunoSEQ multiplex PCR; TCRdb's copy has only in-frame clones and lacks some. Altogether tens of thousands of clones are present, around 88% being singletons, with the ten largest covering about 0.8%. Here the sequenced sample was CD4+ or CD8+ T cells sorted from blood, taken in a trial of the OX40 agonist ivuxolimab. The chain couples TRBV21-1 to TRBJ1-5. TRBV21-1 is a pseudogene. The receptor was derived from an adult with an advanced solid tumor such as melanoma, head and neck, liver or kidney cancer. CDR3 nucleotides: TGTGCCAGCAGCTCTAGGGGAGGGTACAGCAATCAGCCCCAGCATTTT. As protein: CASSSRGGYSNQPQHF.